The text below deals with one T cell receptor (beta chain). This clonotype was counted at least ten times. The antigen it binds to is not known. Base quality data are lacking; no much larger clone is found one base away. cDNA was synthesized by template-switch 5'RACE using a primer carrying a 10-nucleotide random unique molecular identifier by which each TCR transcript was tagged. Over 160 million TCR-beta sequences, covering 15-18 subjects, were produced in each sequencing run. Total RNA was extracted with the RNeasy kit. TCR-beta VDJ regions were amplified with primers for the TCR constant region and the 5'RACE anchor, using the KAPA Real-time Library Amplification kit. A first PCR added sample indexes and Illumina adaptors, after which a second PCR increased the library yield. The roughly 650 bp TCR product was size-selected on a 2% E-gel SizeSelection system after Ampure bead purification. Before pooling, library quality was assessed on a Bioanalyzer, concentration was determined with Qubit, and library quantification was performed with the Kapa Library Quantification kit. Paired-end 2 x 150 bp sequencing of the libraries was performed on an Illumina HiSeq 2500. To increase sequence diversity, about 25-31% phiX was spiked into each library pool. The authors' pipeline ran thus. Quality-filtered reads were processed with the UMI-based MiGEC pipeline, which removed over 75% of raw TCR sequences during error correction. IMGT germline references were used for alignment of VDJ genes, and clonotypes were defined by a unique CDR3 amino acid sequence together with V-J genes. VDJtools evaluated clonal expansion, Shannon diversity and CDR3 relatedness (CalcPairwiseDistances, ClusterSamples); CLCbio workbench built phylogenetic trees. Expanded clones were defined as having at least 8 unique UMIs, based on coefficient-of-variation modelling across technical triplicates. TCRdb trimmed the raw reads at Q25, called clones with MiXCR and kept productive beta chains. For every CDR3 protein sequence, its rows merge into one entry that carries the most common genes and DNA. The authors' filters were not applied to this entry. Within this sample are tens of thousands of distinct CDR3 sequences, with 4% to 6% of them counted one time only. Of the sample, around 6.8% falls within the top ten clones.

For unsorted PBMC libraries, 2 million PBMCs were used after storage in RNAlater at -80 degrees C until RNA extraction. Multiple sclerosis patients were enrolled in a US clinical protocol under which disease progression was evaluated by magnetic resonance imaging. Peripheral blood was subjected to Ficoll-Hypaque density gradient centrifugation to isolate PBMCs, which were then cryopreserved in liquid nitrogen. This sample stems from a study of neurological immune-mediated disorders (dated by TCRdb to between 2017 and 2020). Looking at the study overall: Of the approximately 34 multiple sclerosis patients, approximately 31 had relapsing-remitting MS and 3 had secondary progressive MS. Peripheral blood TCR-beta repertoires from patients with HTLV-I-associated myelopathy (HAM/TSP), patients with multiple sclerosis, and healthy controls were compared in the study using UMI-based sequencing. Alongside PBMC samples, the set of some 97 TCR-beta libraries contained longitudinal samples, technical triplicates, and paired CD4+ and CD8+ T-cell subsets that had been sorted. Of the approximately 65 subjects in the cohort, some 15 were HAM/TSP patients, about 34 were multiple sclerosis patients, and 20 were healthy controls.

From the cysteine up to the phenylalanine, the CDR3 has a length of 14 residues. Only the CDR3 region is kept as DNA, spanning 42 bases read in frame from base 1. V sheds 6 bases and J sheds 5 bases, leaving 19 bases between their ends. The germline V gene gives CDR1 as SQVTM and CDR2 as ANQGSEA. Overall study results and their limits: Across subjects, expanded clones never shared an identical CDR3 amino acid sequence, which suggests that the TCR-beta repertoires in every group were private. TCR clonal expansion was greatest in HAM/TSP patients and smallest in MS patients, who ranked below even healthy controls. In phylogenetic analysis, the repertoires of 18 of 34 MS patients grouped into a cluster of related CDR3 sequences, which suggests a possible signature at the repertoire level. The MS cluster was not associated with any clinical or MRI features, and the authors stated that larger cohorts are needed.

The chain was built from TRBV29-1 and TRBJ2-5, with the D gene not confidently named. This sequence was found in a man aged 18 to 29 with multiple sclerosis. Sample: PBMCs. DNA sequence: TGCAGCGTCGCCTATGGACCATTCGGGGAGACCCAGTACTTC. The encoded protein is CSVAYGPFGETQYF.